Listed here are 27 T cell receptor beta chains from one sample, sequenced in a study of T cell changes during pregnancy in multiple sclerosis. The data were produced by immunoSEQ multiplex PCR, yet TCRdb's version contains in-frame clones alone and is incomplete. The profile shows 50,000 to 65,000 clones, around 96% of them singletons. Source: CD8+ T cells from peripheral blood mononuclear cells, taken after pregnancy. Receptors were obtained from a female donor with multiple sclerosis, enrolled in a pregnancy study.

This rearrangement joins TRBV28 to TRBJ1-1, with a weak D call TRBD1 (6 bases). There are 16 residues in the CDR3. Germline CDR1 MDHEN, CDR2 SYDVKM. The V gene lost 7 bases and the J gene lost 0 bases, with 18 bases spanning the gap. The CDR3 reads CASNRPPDRLNTEAFF. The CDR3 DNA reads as TGTGCCAGCAACCGACCGCCGGACAGACTGAACACTGAAGCTTTCTTT.

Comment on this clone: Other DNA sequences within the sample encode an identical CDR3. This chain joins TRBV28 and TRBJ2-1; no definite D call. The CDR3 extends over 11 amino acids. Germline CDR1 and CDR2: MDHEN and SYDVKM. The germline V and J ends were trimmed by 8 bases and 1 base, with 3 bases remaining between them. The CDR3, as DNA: TGTGCCAGCTCATCCTACAATGAGCAGTTCTTC. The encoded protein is CASSSYNEQFF.

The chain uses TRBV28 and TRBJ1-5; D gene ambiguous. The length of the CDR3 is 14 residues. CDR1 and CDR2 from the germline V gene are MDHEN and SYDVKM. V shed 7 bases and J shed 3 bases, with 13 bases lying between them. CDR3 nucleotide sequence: TGTGCCAGCATCCCCACAAGTGACAATCAGCCCCAGCATTTT. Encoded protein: CASIPTSDNQPQHF.

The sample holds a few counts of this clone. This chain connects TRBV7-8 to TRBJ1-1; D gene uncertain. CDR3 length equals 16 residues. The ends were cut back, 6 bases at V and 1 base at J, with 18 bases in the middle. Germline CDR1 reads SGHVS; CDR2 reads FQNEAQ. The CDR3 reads CASSNDPAAGNTEAFF. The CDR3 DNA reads TGTGCCAGCAGTAACGACCCAGCGGCGGGGAACACTGAAGCTTTCTTT.

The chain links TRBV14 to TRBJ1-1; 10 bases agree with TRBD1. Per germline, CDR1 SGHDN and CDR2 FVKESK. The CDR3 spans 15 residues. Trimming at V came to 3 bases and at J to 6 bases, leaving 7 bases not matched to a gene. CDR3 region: CASSQTGGLSAEAFF. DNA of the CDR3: TGTGCCAGCAGCCAGACAGGGGGCTTATCAGCTGAAGCTTTCTTT.

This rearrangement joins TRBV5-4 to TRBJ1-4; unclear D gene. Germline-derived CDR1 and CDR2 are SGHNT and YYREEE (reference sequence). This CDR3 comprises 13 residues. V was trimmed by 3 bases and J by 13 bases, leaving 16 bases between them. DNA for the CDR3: TGTGCCAGCAGCTCCGCACCAGATGTTCGACTGTTTTTT. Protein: CASSSAPDVRLFF.

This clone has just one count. CDR3 sequence: CASSLTGIETQYF. The CDR3 DNA sequence: TGTGCCAGCAGCTTAACAGGGATAGAGACCCAGTACTTC. The chain recombines TRBV7-9 with TRBJ2-5; TRBD1 is a possible D gene (6 bases). V lost 2 bases, J lost 4 bases, and 8 bases lay in between. The length of the CDR3 is 13 residues. Germline CDR1 SEHNR, CDR2 FQNEAQ (reference sequence).

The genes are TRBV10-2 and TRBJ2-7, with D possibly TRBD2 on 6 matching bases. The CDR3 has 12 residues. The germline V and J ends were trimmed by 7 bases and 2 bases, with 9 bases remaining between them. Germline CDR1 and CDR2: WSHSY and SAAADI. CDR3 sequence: CASMEGAYEQYF. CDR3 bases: TGCGCCAGCATGGAGGGAGCCTACGAGCAGTACTTC.

The CDR3 DNA is TGTGCCACCACCTTCCGGACAGGTGGGCACGAGCAGTACTTC. Its translation: CATTFRTGGHEQYF. The chain has TRBV6-1 and TRBJ2-7; 7 bases are shared with TRBD1. Trimming took 10 bases from V and 5 from J; bases not matched to a gene: 14. The CDR3 spans 14 residues. Germline V CDR1 and CDR2: MNHNS, SASEGT.

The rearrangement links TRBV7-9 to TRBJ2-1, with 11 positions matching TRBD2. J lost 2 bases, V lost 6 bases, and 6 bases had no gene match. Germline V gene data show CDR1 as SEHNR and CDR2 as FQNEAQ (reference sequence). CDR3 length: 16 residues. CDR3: CASRITTSGTYNEQFF. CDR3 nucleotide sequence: TGTGCCAGCAGGATAACGACTAGCGGGACCTACAATGAGCAGTTCTTC.

CDR3 coding DNA: TGTGCCAGTAGTATTACTTCCCCTTGGACTAGCTCCTACAATGAGCAGTTCTTC. Residues: CASSITSPWTSSYNEQFF. The rearrangement links TRBV19 to TRBJ2-1; 7 bases fit TRBD2. CDR1 and CDR2 (germline): LNHDA, SQIVND (reference sequence). This CDR3 is built from 18 residues. V shed 3 bases and J 0 bases; nucleotides not matched to a gene: 11.

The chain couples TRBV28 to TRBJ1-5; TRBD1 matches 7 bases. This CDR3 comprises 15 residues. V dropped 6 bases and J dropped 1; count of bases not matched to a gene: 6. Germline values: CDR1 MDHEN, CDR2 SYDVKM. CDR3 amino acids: CASSPTGLSNQPQHF. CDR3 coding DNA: TGTGCCAGCAGCCCGACAGGGCTAAGCAATCAGCCCCAGCATTTT.

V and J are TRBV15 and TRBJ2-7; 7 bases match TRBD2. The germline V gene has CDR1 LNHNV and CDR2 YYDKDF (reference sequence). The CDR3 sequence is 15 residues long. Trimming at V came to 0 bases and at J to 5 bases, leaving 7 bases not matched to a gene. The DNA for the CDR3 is TGTGCCACCAGCAGAGATCGCGGGAGCTTCAACGAGCAGTACTTC. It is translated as CATSRDRGSFNEQYF.

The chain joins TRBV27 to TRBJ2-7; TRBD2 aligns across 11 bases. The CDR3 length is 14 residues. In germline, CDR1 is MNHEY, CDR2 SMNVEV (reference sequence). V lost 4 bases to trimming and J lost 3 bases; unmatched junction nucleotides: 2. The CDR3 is CASSWGTSGYEQYF. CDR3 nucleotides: TGTGCCAGCAGTTGGGGGACTAGCGGCTACGAGCAGTACTTC.

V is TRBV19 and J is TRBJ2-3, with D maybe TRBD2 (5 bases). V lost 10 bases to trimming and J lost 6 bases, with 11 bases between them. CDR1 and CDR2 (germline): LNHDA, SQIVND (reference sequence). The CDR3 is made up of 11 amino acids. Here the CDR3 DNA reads TGTGCCACTCACGGGGAGGATACGCAGTATTTT. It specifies CATHGEDTQYF.

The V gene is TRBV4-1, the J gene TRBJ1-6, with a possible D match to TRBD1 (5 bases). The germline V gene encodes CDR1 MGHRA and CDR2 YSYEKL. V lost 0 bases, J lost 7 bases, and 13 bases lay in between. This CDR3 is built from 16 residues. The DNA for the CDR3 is TGCGCCAGCAGCCAAGACCGGACATGGCACAATTCACCCCTCCACTTT. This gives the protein CASSQDRTWHNSPLHF.

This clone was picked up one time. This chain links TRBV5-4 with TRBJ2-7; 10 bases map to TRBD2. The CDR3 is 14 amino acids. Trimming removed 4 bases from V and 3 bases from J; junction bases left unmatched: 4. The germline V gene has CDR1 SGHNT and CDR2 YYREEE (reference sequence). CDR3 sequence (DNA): TGTGCCAGCAGCAAGACTAGCGGGTTCTACGAGCAGTACTTC. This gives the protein CASSKTSGFYEQYF. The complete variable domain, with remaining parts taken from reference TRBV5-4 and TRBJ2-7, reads ETGVTQSPTHLIKTRGQQVTLRCSSQSGHNTVSWYQQALGQGPQFIFQYYREEENGRGNFPPRFSGLQFPNYSSELNVNALELDDSALYLCASSKTSGFYEQYFGPGTRLTVT.

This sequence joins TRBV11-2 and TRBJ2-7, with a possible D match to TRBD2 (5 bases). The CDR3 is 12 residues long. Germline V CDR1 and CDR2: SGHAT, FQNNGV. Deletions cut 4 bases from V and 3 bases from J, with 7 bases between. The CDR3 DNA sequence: TGTGCCAGCAGCTCCACTAGCTACGAGCAGTACTTC. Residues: CASSSTSYEQYF. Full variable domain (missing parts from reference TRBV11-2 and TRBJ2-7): EAGVAQSPRYKIIEKRQSVAFWCNPISGHATLYWYQQILGQGPKLLIQFQNNGVVDDSQLPKDRFSAERLKGVDSTLKIQPAKLEDSAVYLCASSSTSYEQYFGPGTRLTVT.

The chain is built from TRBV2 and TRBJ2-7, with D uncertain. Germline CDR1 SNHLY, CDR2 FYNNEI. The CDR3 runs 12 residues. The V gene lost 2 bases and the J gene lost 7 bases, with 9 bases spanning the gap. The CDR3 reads CASSESAEEQYF. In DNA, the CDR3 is TGTGCCAGCAGTGAAAGCGCTGAGGAGCAGTACTTC. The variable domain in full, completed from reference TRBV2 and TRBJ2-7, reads EPEVTQTPSHQVTQMGQEVILRCVPISNHLYFYWYRQILGQKVEFLVSFYNNEISEKSEIFDDQFSVERPDGSNFTLKIRSTKLEDSAMYFCASSESAEEQYFGPGTRLTVT.

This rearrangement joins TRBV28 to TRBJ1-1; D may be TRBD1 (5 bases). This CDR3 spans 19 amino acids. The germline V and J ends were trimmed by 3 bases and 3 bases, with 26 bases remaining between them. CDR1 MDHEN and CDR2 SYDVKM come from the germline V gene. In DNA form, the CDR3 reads TGTGCCAGCAGTTTCCCCGCCCCAGGGTCTTCGGCATCTGACACTGAAGCTTTCTTT. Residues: CASSFPAPGSSASDTEAFF.

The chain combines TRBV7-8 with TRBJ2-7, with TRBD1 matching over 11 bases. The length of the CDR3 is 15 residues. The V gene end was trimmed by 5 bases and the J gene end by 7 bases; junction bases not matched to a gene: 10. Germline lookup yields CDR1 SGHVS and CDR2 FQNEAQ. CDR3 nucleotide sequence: TGTGCCAGCAGCATGGATCGGACAGGGGGCCGGGAGCAGTACTTC. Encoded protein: CASSMDRTGGREQYF.

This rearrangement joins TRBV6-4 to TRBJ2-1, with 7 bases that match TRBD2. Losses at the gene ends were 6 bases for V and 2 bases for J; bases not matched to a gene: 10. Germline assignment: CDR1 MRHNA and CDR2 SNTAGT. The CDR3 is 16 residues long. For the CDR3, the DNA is TGTGCCAGCAGCCAAAAAAGCGGGACCACCTACAATGAGCAGTTCTTC. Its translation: CASSQKSGTTYNEQFF.

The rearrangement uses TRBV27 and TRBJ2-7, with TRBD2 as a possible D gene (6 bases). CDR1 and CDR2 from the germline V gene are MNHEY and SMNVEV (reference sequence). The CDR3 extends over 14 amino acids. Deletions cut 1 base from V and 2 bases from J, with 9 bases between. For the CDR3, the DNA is TGTGCCAGCAGTTTATTTAGCGGAACCTACGAGCAGTACTTC. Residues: CASSLFSGTYEQYF.

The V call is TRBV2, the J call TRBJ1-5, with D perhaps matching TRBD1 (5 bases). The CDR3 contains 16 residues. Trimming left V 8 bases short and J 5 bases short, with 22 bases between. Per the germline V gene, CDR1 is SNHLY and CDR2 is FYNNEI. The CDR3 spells CASHSQHQGYDQPQHF. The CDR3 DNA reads TGTGCCAGCCATTCCCAGCACCAGGGCTACGATCAGCCCCAGCATTTT.

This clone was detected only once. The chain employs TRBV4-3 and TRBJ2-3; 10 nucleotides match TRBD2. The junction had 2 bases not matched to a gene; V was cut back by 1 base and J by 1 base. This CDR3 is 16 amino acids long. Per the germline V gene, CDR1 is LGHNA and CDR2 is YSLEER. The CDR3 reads CASSQAGTSGTDTQYF. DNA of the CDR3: TGCGCCAGCAGCCAAGCCGGGACTAGCGGCACAGATACGCAGTATTTT.

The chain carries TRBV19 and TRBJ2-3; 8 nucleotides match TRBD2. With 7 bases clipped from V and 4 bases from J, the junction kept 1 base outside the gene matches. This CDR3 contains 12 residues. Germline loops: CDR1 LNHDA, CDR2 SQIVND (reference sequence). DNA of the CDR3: TGTGCCAGTACTAGCGGGCCAGATACGCAGTATTTT. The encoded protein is CASTSGPDTQYF.

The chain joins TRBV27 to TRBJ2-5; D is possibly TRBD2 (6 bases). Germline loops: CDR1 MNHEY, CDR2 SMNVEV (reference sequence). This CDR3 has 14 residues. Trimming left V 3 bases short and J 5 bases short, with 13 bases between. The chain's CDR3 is CASSFFGGRETQYF. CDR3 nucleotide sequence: TGTGCCAGCAGTTTTTTTGGAGGGAGGGAGACCCAGTACTTC.